These 24 T cell receptor beta chains came from one sample sequenced in a study of T cell responses to AZD1222 COVID-19 vaccine. The table came from immunoSEQ multiplex PCR; TCRdb's copy has only in-frame clones and leaves some out. The top ten hold about 20% of the sample, which has nearly 80,000 clones, around 84% seen once. The starting material was peripheral blood, obtained on day 0 of AZD1222 vaccination. The receptor source for this set is an adult in good health.

This rearrangement joins TRBV12-3 or TRBV12-4 to TRBJ2-1, with TRBD2 matching 7 bases. The CDR3 length is 12 residues. The J segment lost 9 bases and the V segment lost 4 bases, leaving 3 bases of the junction unmatched. The CDR3 sequence is CASSSWGGEQFF. In nucleotides, the CDR3 is TGTGCCAGCAGTTCTTGGGGGGGTGAGCAGTTCTTC.

This clone was seen once. The chain is built from TRBV14 and TRBJ1-1; D is unclear. Germline V lookup: CDR1 SGHDN, CDR2 FVKESK. The CDR3 totals 12 residues. The V end was cut by 4 bases, the J end by 6 bases, with 9 bases between. CDR3 region: CASSRISPEAFF. The CDR3 DNA sequence: TGTGCCAGCAGCCGGATATCACCTGAAGCTTTCTTT.

The table lists this clone with a count of one. J is TRBJ1-1 and V is TRBV6-5; D is uncertain. V lost 7 bases to trimming and J lost 1 base, with 16 bases between them. CDR3 length: 15 residues. Germline V CDR1 and CDR2: MNHEY, SVGAGI. The CDR3 spells CASKSLTVTNTEAFF. DNA of the CDR3: TGTGCCAGCAAATCCCTTACGGTTACGAACACTGAAGCTTTCTTT.

The chain recombines TRBV29-1 with TRBJ1-1; possible D gene TRBD1, 5 bases. With 5 bases removed from V and 6 bases from J, the gap between germline ends came to 19 bases. The CDR3 consists of 14 residues. The germline V gene has CDR1 SQVTM and CDR2 ANQGSEA. Here the CDR3 reads CSVTPPGAGAEAFF. CDR3 DNA: TGCAGCGTTACACCACCCGGGGCTGGGGCTGAAGCTTTCTTT.

DNA for the CDR3: TGTGCCAGCAACTACGGGACTAGCGGGAGTGGTGAGCAGTTCTTC. Translated: CASNYGTSGSGEQFF. The genes are TRBV2 and TRBJ2-1; 14 bases fit TRBD2. The CDR3 loop spans 15 amino acids. Germline V gives CDR1 SNHLY, CDR2 FYNNEI. The V and J ends lost 7 bases and 9 bases, in that order; junction bases with no gene match: 8.

J is TRBJ2-3 and V is TRBV11-2; 12 positions agree with TRBD2. The CDR3 extends over 15 amino acids. The junction had 7 bases not matched to a gene; V was cut back by 7 bases and J by 5 bases. The germline V gene encodes CDR1 SGHAT and CDR2 FQNNGV. CDR3 amino acids: CASTYGLAGLDTQYF. As DNA, the CDR3 is TGTGCCAGCACCTACGGACTAGCGGGATTAGATACGCAGTATTTT.

This clone came up a few times. This chain connects TRBV29-1 to TRBJ1-5, with D unresolved. This CDR3 is 12 amino acids long. The V gene lost 6 bases and the J gene lost 0 bases, with 6 bases spanning the gap. CDR1 is SQVTM, CDR2 ANQGSEA, per germline. The DNA of the CDR3 is TGCAGCGTAGGATTTAGCAATCAGCCCCAGCATTTT. It is translated as CSVGFSNQPQHF.

This chain joins TRBV4-1 and TRBJ2-1; 7 nucleotides align to TRBD1. The CDR3 sequence is 13 residues long. From germline, CDR1 is MGHRA and CDR2 YSYEKL. V lost 2 bases, J lost 10 bases, and 5 bases stayed unmatched. The CDR3 loop is CASSQKGAREQFF. Here the CDR3 DNA reads TGCGCCAGCAGCCAAAAGGGGGCAAGGGAGCAGTTCTTC.

This sequence joins TRBV10-2 and TRBJ2-3; 9 bases match TRBD2. With 5 bases clipped from V and 6 bases from J, the junction kept 6 bases outside the gene matches. The CDR3 runs 14 residues. Germline CDR1 is WSHSY and CDR2 is SAAADI. The CDR3 here is CASSLGTSSDTQYF. CDR3 bases: TGCGCCAGCAGTCTCGGGACTAGCAGCGATACGCAGTATTTT.

The sample holds many counts of this clone. V usage is TRBV5-4 and J usage is TRBJ2-1; a weak D match, TRBD2 (6 bases). This CDR3 is built from 15 residues. Germline V gives CDR1 SGHNT, CDR2 YYREEE (reference sequence). V lost 6 bases, J lost 4 bases, and 17 bases lay in between. The chain's CDR3 is CASTERALGYNEQFF. The CDR3 DNA is TGTGCCAGCACGGAGCGGGCCCTCGGATACAATGAGCAGTTCTTC.

This rearrangement joins TRBV4-1 to TRBJ2-7; unclear D gene. Trimming removed 1 base at V and 2 bases at J, with 6 bases between. The CDR3 has 13 amino acids. CDR1 and CDR2 from the germline V gene are MGHRA and YSYEKL. This CDR3 reads CASSQAAPYEQYF. The CDR3, as DNA: TGCGCCAGCAGCCAAGCAGCTCCCTACGAGCAGTACTTC.

This clone was counted only a few times. This chain uses TRBV6-5 with TRBJ2-1, with 10 bases fitting TRBD2. This CDR3 contains 14 residues. V lost 5 bases, J lost 6 bases, and 4 bases stayed unmatched. Germline V gene sequence: CDR1 MNHEY, CDR2 SVGAGI. The CDR3 bases are TGTGCCAGCAGTATAACTAGCGGGGCCAATGAGCAGTTCTTC. Amino acid sequence: CASSITSGANEQFF.

This clone was seen more than once but under ten times. V usage is TRBV7-6 and J usage is TRBJ1-2; tentative D call: TRBD1 (5 bases). Trimming pared 0 bases from V and 6 bases from J, leaving 11 bases between. Germline V gene data show CDR1 as SGHVS and CDR2 as FNYEAQ. The CDR3 sequence is 14 residues long. CDR3 in DNA: TGTGCCAGCAGCTTAGCGGGGCCCGGAGATGGCTACACCTTC. Protein product: CASSLAGPGDGYTF. Using reference TRBV7-6 and TRBJ1-2 for the parts outside the CDR3, the full variable domain is GAGVSQSPRYKVTKRGQDVALRCDPISGHVSLYWYRQALGQGPEFLTYFNYEAQQDKSGLPNDRFSAERPEGSISTLTIQRTEQRDSAMYRCASSLAGPGDGYTFGSGTRLTVV.

This clone was seen more than once but under ten times. The gene calls are TRBV20-1 and TRBJ2-7, with unresolved D. This CDR3 has 11 residues. V lost 3 bases and J lost 3, with 6 bases in between. Germline V gives CDR1 DFQATT, CDR2 SNEGSKA (reference sequence). As DNA, the CDR3 is TGCAGTGCTAGCGATGACTACGAGCAGTACTTC. Encoded protein: CSASDDYEQYF.

The chain uses TRBV7-9 and TRBJ2-2; tentatively, D is TRBD1 or TRBD2 (6 bases each). Trimming removed 5 bases from V and 6 bases from J, with 25 bases in between. In germline, CDR1 is SEHNR, CDR2 FQNEAQ (reference sequence). The CDR3 loop spans 18 amino acids. The CDR3 here is CASSQRSGADRRAGELFF. CDR3 coding DNA: TGTGCCAGCAGCCAAAGGTCGGGGGCAGATCGGCGGGCCGGGGAGCTGTTTTTT.

This clone was found a few times. The J gene is TRBJ2-7, the V gene TRBV12-3 or TRBV12-4, with D unclear. This CDR3 comprises 12 residues. V was cut by 0 bases and J by 6 bases, with 6 bases left in between. CDR3 in DNA: TGTGCCAGCAGTTTAGCGGGCCGCGAGCAGTACTTC. This encodes CASSLAGREQYF.

The J gene is TRBJ1-6, the V gene TRBV15; D unresolved. The V gene's germline CDR1 is LNHNV and CDR2 YYDKDF (reference sequence). The CDR3 is made up of 14 amino acids. V lost 5 bases, J lost 7 bases, and 12 bases lay in between. The CDR3 reads CATSGSKRNSPLHF. In DNA, the CDR3 is TGTGCCACCAGCGGATCGAAAAGGAATTCACCCCTCCACTTT.

The CDR3: CSVAGGSSYEQYF. As DNA, the CDR3 is TGCAGCGTTGCAGGTGGGAGCTCCTACGAGCAGTACTTC. The chain combines TRBV29-1 with TRBJ2-7, with D perhaps TRBD2 (5 bases). Germline V lookup: CDR1 SQVTM, CDR2 ANQGSEA. This CDR3 has 13 residues. Deletions cut 4 bases from V and 0 bases from J, with 10 bases between.

The rearrangement uses TRBV28 and TRBJ2-4, with a tentative D call TRBD2 (5 bases). V shed 4 bases and J shed 6 bases, with 13 bases lying between them. CDR1 and CDR2 (germline): MDHEN, SYDVKM. The CDR3 totals 14 residues. The CDR3 sequence is CASSSLRGLNIQYF. The CDR3 DNA follows: TGTGCCAGCAGTTCCCTCCGGGGATTAAACATTCAGTACTTC.

The V and J genes are TRBV2 and TRBJ1-1; D ambiguous. The CDR3 is 13 amino acids. The V end was cut by 4 bases, the J end by 1 base, with 7 bases between. Germline V lookup: CDR1 SNHLY, CDR2 FYNNEI. The CDR3 spells CASSVGANTEAFF. CDR3 bases: TGTGCCAGCAGTGTGGGCGCGAACACTGAAGCTTTCTTT.

Only one count was recorded for this clone. The chain couples TRBV19 to TRBJ2-1; 8 bases line up with TRBD2. V lost 8 bases to trimming and J lost 9 bases; unmatched junction nucleotides: 9. This CDR3 has 13 amino acids. Germline V gene sequence: CDR1 LNHDA, CDR2 SQIVND (reference sequence). In DNA form, the CDR3 reads TGTGCCAGTCAGATAGCGGGGATTAGTGAGCAGTTCTTC. Translation: CASQIAGISEQFF.

This chain uses TRBV6-1 with TRBJ1-2, with 12 bases identical to TRBD1. J was trimmed by 8 bases and V by 2 bases; bases with no gene match: 6. Germline V gene sequence: CDR1 MNHNS, CDR2 SASEGT. The CDR3 contains 15 residues. The CDR3 sequence is CASSERGQGARGYTF. The CDR3 coding sequence is TGTGCCAGCAGTGAAAGGGGACAGGGGGCAAGAGGCTACACCTTC.

The chain has TRBV25-1 and TRBJ2-6; D gene ambiguous. The germline CDR1 and CDR2 sequences are MGHDK and SYGVNS. V was clipped by 11 bases and J by 3 bases, with 8 bases between them. The CDR3 runs to 12 residues. This chain's CDR3 is CAASLGANVLTF. Written as DNA, the CDR3 is TGTGCCGCTTCTCTTGGGGCCAACGTCCTGACTTTC.

This clone was counted only a few times. CDR3 nucleotide sequence: TGTGCCAGCAGCGTTCTGACAGGGGTGAACACTGAAGCTTTCTTT. Translation: CASSVLTGVNTEAFF. This chain uses TRBV9 with TRBJ1-1; 8 bases fit TRBD1. J was trimmed by 0 bases and V by 2 bases; bases with no gene match: 3. Germline CDR1 and CDR2: SGDLS and YYNGEE. The CDR3 sequence is 15 residues long.